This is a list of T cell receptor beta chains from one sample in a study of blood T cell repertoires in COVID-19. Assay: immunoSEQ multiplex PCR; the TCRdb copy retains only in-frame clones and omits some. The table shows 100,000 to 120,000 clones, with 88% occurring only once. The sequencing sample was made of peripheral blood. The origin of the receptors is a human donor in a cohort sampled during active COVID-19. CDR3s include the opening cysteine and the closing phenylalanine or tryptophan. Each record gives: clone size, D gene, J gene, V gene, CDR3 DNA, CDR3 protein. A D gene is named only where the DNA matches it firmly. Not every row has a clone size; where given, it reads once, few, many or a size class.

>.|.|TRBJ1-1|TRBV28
TGTGCCAGCAGTTCCTCGACTGTGAACACTGAAGCTTTCTTT
CASSSSTVNTEAFF
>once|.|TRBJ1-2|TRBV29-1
TGCAGCGTTGAAGCCAGGAACTATGGCTACACCTTC
CSVEARNYGYTF
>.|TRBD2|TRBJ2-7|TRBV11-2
TGTGCCAGCAGCTCCCCCGGGACTAGCGGGTTCGGGAGATCTTCCGAGCAGTACTTC
CASSSPGTSGFGRSSEQYF
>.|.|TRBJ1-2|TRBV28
TGTGCCAGCAGTTTAGTGAACAGCTATGGCTACACCTTC
CASSLVNSYGYTF
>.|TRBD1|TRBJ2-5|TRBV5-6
TGTGCCAGCAGCTGGGGACAGGGACCCGCAGAGACCCAGTACTTC
CASSWGQGPAETQYF
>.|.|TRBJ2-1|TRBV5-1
TGCGCCAGCAGCTTGGGACTATCAGACAATGAGCAGTTCTTC
CASSLGLSDNEQFF
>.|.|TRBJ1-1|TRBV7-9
TGTGCCAGCAGCGGAGTGGCTGAAGCTTTCTTT
CASSGVAEAFF
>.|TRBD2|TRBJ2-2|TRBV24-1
TGTGCCACCAGTCCGAGAGGGCTAGCGGGAGTCACCGGGGAGCTGTTTTTT
CATSPRGLAGVTGELFF
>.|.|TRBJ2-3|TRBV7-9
TGTGCCAGCAGCTTAGATTGGGGGCAGAGCGATACGCAGTATTTT
CASSLDWGQSDTQYF
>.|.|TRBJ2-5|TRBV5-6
TGTGCCAGCAGCTTTGTACAGGCCGTTCGAGAGACCCAGTACTTC
CASSFVQAVRETQYF
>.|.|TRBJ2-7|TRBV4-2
TGTGCCAGCAGCCTCGATGGACTTCGCGAGCAGTACTTC
CASSLDGLREQYF
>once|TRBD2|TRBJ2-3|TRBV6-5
TGTGCCAGCAGGCCGGGACTAGCGGGCACAGATACGCAGTATTTT
CASRPGLAGTDTQYF
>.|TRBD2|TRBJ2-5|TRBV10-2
TGCGCCAGCAGCAGGGGGTCTAGCGGGGTCCAAGAGACCCAGTACTTC
CASSRGSSGVQETQYF
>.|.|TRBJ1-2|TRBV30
TGTGCCTGGAGTCCCGACATTGGATATGGCTACACCTTC
CAWSPDIGYGYTF
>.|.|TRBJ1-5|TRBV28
TGTGCCAGCAGTTTATTCATAGGCAGGGAGGATCAGCCCCAGCATTTT
CASSLFIGREDQPQHF
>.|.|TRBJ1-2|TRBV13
TGTGCCAGCAGCTCTTCGATTCAGAGCTACACCTTC
CASSSSIQSYTF
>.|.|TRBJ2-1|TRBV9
TGTGCCAGCAGCGTAAAGGGAGAGAGCTCCTACAATGAGCAGTTCTTC
CASSVKGESSYNEQFF